This TCR beta chain was sequenced for a study of early T cells in non-severe SARS-CoV-2 infection. The wider study: The input, bulk RNA from unsorted whole blood, was sequenced, and chains were unpaired.

This clonotype was counted at least ten times. The antigen remains undetermined. J gave up 2 bases and V 6 bases, and 8 bases lay outside the gene matches. This CDR3 comprises 15 residues. Individual cDNA molecules were tagged with unique molecular identifiers. TCRdb ran MiXCR on the 5' RACE reads and lists one entry per CDR3 protein. The sample lists more than 95,000 distinct CDR3 sequences, under 15% occurring once. Study-wide points: VDJdb-based annotation leaned toward anti-spike CD8 responses and missed private and CD4 specificities.

The V gene is TRBV12-3 or TRBV12-4, the J gene TRBJ2-3, with 7 bases matching TRBD2. The specimen was whole blood. The receptor was isolated from an adult who was a healthcare worker with PCR-confirmed SARS-CoV-2 infection or an uninfected control (not recorded which). Written as DNA, the CDR3 is TGTGCCAGCAGGCCGAGCGGGGACTTCACAGATACGCAGTATTTT. Protein product: CASRPSGDFTDTQYF.